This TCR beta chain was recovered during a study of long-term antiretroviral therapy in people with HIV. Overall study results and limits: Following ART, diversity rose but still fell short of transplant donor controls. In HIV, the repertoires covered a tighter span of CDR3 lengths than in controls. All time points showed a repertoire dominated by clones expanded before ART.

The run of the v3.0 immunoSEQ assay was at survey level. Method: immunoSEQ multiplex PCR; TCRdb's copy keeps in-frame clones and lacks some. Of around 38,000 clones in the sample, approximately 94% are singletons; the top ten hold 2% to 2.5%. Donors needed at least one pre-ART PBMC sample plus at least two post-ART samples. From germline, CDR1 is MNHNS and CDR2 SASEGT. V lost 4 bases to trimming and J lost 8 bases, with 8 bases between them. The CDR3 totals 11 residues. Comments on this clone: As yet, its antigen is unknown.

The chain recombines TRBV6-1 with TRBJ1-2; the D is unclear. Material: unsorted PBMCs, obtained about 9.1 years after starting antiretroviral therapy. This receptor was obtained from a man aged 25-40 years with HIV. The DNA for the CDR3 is TGTGCCAGCAGTGGTTACTCCGGCTACACCTTC. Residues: CASSGYSGYTF.